The TCR beta chain under discussion was sequenced for a study of CD8+CD57+ T cells in acquired aplastic anemia. Study-wide points: Shared by patients and controls, some 29 CD8+ CDR3s were abundant in patients.

This clonotype qualifies as medium-sized. The antigen remains undetermined. For sequencing, patients were chosen who had shown expansion of CD8+CD57+ cells by flow cytometry. Each patient gave a blood sample that was collected before any therapy had been received. Germline loops: CDR1 ENHRY, CDR2 SYGVKD. With 4 bases removed from V and 1 base from J, the gap between germline ends came to 22 bases. The CDR3 runs to 18 residues. The template used for profiling TCR beta VDJ and CDR3 was genomic DNA. MiXCR was run by TCRdb on the reads, yielding one entry per CDR3 protein. The sample has approximately 300,000 distinct CDR3 sequences; under 65% are singletons.

This TCR came from a human donor with aplastic anemia. The chain is built from TRBV10-3 and TRBJ1-2, with D possibly being TRBD1 (6 bases). The sequencing sample was made of sorted CD4+, CD8+, or CD8+CD57+ T cells (not recorded which) from PBMCs. The CDR3 here is CAISAIQRTEQSNYGYTF. DNA for the CDR3: TGTGCCATCAGTGCGATACAGAGGACAGAGCAAAGTAACTATGGCTACACCTTC.